This T cell receptor beta chain was retrieved from a study of cytomegalovirus exposure and HLA in healthy donors (dated by TCRdb to 2016 to 2017). Study-wide context: According to a later analysis, the 120 or so validation repertoires were produced on the same platform as the roughly 600 repertoires of the first cohort. The study aimed to test whether cataloging public T cell receptors could reveal signatures of past pathogen exposure. A separate validation cohort of approximately 130 different subjects was used in addition to the roughly 720-subject first cohort. To predict cytomegalovirus infection status, the study brought together high-throughput TCR immunosequencing, statistical association of individual TCRs with disease status, and machine learning.

The CDR3 runs 17 residues from the cysteine to the phenylalanine. The kept DNA is CDR3 alone, 51 bases in frame from the first base. CDR1 and CDR2 are read off the germline V gene as LGHNA and YNFKEQ. V trim: 0 bases; J trim: 6 bases; unmatched bases: 10. A note on this clone: Which antigen it targets is not known. There are no base qualities to consult, and no much larger clone falls within one base.

The library was obtained by the immunoSEQ multiplex PCR assay. Per the source publication's procedure: A statistical classification framework was built for diagnosing cytomegalovirus status from the catalog of TCR beta chain sequences. TCRdb re-hosts the immuneACCESS table, in-frame sequences only. Its copies lack some clones; in the studies checked, an unresolved V gene accounts for under half of them, and the cause for the rest is not known. That table gives V, J and clone size, and the DNA gave D and trimming. Across this sample there are approximately 140,000 clones, with around 90% seen only once. The ten largest clones add up to approximately 8% of the sample. Findings and caveats that apply to the study as a whole: In the study, approximately 150 TCR beta chains were listed as associated with cytomegalovirus. Most TCR sequences were observed very rarely across donors, whereas some public TCRs were present in many individuals. In vitro tests confirmed that a few of the cytomegalovirus-associated TCR beta chains recognize cytomegalovirus antigens. In both the original and validation cohorts, the classifier was reported to diagnose cytomegalovirus status with high specificity and sensitivity. A later analysis had no HLA typing for the validation cohort, so co-occurrence there was scored across all 120 or so repertoires. It was suggested by the authors that the approach could potentially be generalized to other disease states and immunological phenotypes. In a later analysis, TCRs clustered in the first cohort were found to also tend to co-occur in the 130 or so validation repertoires, with 85% to 95% of cluster scores above 0.

The donors belonged to the validation cohort of over a hundred subjects, which was separate from the approximately 700-subject first cohort. The sequenced sample was PBMCs. The rearrangement joined TRBV4-2 to TRBJ2-1, with 8 bases matching TRBD2. The receptor's source is a woman aged 18-35 years in good health and CMV-seropositive. The nucleotide sequence is TGTGCCAGCAGCCAAGATAACGGGGGGGTGGTTATCAATGAGCAGTTCTTC. It translates to CASSQDNGGVVINEQFF.